This TCR beta chain derives from a study of blood T cell repertoires in COVID-19. The wider study: In each case, the material was cDNA or gDNA derived from T cells, B-cell-depleted T cells, or PBMCs.

Measured with immunoSEQ multiplex PCR; TCRdb has only the in-frame clones, and not every one. The sample shows hundreds of thousands of clones, about nine tenths of them seen only once. V was clipped by 4 bases and J by 5 bases, with 8 bases between them. There are 13 residues in the CDR3. CDR1 and CDR2 from the germline V gene are SSHAT and FNYEAQ (reference sequence). This chain connects TRBV7-7 to TRBJ2-2; D gene uncertain. Sequencing used peripheral blood. The sequence was collected from a woman between 18 and 29 years old with acute or convalescent COVID-19. The CDR3: CASSSDMTGELFF. DNA of the CDR3: TGTGCCAGCAGCTCCGACATGACCGGGGAGCTGTTTTTT.